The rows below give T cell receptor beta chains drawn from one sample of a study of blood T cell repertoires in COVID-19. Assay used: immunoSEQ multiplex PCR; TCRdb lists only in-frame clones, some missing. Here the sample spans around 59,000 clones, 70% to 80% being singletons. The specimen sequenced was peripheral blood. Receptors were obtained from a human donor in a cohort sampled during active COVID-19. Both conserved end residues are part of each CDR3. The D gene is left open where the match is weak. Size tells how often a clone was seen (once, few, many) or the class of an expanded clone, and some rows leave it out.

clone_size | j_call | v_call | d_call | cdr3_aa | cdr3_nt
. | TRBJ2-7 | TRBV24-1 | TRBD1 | CATSWGQGSIYEQYF | TGTGCCACCAGCTGGGGACAGGGGTCGATCTACGAGCAGTACTTC
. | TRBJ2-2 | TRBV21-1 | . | CASSKRTLRREGDTGELFF | TGTGCCAGCAGCAAGAGGACCCTACGGCGGGAGGGGGACACCGGGGAGCTGTTTTTT
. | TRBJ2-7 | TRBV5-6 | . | CASSLRDYEQYF | TGTGCCAGCAGCTTGCGGGACTACGAGCAGTACTTC
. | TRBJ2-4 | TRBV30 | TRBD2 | CAWSVKVGLARDIQYF | TGTGCCTGGAGTGTTAAGGTTGGACTAGCGAGGGACATTCAGTACTTC
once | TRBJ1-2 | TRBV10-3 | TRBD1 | CAISEGQDYGYTF | TGTGCCATCAGTGAGGGACAGGACTATGGCTACACCTTC
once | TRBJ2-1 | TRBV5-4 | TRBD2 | CASSLAGGRNTYNEQFF | TGTGCCAGCAGCTTGGCCGGCGGGAGGAACACCTACAATGAGCAGTTCTTC
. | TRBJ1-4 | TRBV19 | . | CASSPLTGLSEKLFF | TGTGCCAGTAGTCCACTGACAGGATTGAGTGAAAAACTGTTTTTT
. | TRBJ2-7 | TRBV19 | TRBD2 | CASSIRGPGSGGKNEQYF | TGTGCCAGTAGTATTCGGGGGCCGGGTTCGGGAGGGAAGAACGAGCAGTACTTC
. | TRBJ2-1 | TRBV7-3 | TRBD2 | CASSQGRGEQFF | TGTGCCAGCAGTCAAGGGCGGGGGGAGCAGTTCTTC
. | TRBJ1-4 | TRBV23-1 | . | CASSQFPWPNEKLFF | TGCGCCAGCAGTCAATTTCCATGGCCTAATGAAAAACTGTTTTTT
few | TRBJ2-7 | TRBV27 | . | CAINSDTPFDEQYF | TGTGCCATAAATTCAGACACCCCGTTCGACGAGCAGTACTTC
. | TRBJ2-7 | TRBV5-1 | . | CASSSDQGSFFEQYF | TGCGCCAGCAGTTCGGACCAGGGTAGCTTCTTCGAGCAGTACTTC
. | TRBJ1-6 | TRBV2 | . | CASETENNSPLHF | TGTGCCAGTGAAACAGAGAATAATTCACCCCTCCACTTT
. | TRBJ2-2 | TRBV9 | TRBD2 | CASSPRLAGVTGELFF | TGTGCCAGCAGCCCGCGACTAGCGGGAGTCACCGGGGAGCTGTTTTTT
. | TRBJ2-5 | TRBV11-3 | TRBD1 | CASSLGDRADETQYF | TGTGCCAGCAGCTTAGGCGACAGGGCCGACGAGACCCAGTACTTC
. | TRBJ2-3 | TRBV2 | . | CASSDGDTDTQYF | TGTGCCAGCAGTGACGGGGACACAGATACGCAGTATTTT
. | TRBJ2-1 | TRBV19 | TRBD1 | CASSIRQGGGNEQFF | TGTGCCAGTAGTATTAGACAGGGTGGCGGCAATGAGCAGTTCTTC
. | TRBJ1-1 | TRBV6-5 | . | CASSSPPGAGEAFF | TGTGCCAGCAGTTCGCCCCCAGGGGCAGGTGAAGCTTTCTTT
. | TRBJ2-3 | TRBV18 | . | CASSPKGDPDTQYF | TGTGCCAGCTCACCCAAAGGAGACCCAGATACGCAGTATTTT
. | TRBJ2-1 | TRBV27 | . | CASNSGNEQFF | TGTGCCAGCAATTCGGGCAATGAGCAGTTCTTC
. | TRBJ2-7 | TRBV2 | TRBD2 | CARRRLAGVLGEQYF | TGTGCCAGGAGACGACTAGCGGGAGTTTTGGGCGAGCAGTACTTC
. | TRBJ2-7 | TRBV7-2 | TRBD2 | CASSSGGGYEQYF | TGTGCCAGCAGCTCCGGGGGGGGGTACGAGCAGTACTTC
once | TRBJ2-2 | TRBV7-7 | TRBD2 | CASSLLGLGAGELFF | TGTGCCAGCAGCTTATTGGGACTAGGGGCCGGGGAGCTGTTTTTT
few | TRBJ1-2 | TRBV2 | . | CASSEAGRRLDGYTF | TGTGCCAGCAGTGAAGCGGGTCGGCGACTCGATGGCTACACCTTC
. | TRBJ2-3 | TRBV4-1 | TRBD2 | CASGAGGSGSKDTQYF | TGCGCCAGCGGGGCGGGCGGGAGCGGGAGTAAGGATACGCAGTATTTT
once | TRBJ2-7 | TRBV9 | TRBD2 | CASSVEPSGLYEQYF | TGTGCCAGCAGCGTAGAACCTAGCGGGCTCTACGAGCAGTACTTC
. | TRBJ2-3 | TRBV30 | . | CAWSGTVLGTDTQYF | TGTGCCTGGAGTGGCACCGTCCTAGGCACAGATACGCAGTATTTT